The clone carrying this TCR gamma chain turned up a few times. The antigen remains undetermined. This entry is derived from a study of Vδ1+ human thymocytes. J was trimmed by 5 bases and V by 1 base; bases with no gene match: 8. The CDR3 runs 14 residues. Germline CDR1 is EGSTGY and CDR2 is YDSYTSSV. RNA was extracted from the cells and then reverse transcribed. CDR3 amplicons came from multiplex PCR with pooled V-gene forward and constant-region reverse primers. TCRdb made new clone calls on the multiplex PCR reads using CATT. Of 25,000 to 35,000 gamma-chain clones listed, over 15% are singletons. Study findings and constraints: In the thymus, TRG and TRD repertoires looked highly polyclonal with Gaussian CDR3 lengths.

Sequenced material: Vdelta1+ gamma-delta thymocytes from the thymus. Regarding subset: FACS-sorted CD3+ TCRalphabeta- TCRVdelta1+ TCRVdelta2- thymocytes. The chain has TRGV4 and TRGJ1 or TRGJ2. The source of this sequence is a boy under three years old who had congenital heart surgery. The CDR3 loop is CATWDGGPHYKKLF. CDR3 coding DNA: TGTGCCACCTGGGATGGTGGGCCTCATTATAAGAAACTCTTT.